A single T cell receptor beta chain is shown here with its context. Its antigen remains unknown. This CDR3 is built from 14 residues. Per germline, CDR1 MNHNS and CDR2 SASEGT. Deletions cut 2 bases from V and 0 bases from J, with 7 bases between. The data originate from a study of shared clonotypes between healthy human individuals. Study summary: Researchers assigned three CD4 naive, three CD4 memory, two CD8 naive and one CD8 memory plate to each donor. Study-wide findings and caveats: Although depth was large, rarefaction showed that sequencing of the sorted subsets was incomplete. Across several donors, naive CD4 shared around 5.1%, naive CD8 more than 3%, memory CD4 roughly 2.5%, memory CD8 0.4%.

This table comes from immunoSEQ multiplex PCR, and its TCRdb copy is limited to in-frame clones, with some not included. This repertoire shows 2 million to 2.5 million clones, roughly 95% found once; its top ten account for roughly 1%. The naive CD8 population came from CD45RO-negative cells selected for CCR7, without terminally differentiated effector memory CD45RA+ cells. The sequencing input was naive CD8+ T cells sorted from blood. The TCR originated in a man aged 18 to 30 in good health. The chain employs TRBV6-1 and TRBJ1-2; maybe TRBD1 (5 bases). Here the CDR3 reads CASSESTANYGYTF. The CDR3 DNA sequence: TGTGCCAGCAGTGAATCGACAGCTAACTATGGCTACACCTTC.